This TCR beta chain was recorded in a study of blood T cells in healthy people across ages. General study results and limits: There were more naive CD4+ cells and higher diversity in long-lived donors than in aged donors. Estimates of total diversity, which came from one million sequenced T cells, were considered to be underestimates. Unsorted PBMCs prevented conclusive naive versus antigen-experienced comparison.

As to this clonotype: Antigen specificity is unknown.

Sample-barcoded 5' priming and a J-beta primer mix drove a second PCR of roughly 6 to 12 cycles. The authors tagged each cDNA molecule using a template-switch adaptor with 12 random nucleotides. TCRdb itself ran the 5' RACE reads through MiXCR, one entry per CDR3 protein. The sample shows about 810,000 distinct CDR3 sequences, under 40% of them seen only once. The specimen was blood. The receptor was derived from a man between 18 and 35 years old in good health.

This CDR3 is CSGTRRDYNEQYF. Written as DNA, the CDR3 is TGCAGCGGTACTCGGCGGGACTACAATGAGCAGTACTTC. The chain has TRBV29-1 and TRBJ2-5; 7 bases match TRBD2. Losses at the gene ends were 7 bases for V and 11 bases for J; bases not matched to a gene: 16. The CDR3 covers 13 residues. Looked up from germline, CDR1 is SQVTM and CDR2 is ANQGSEA.